Sequencing of this TCR beta chain was carried out in a study of T cells in localized non-small cell lung cancer. Clones were sequenced by immunoSEQ multiplex PCR, and TCRdb holds only the in-frame ones, with some missing. The table shows some 90,000 clones, with roughly 89% occurring only once. This CDR3 is 16 amino acids long. With V trimmed by 1 base and J by 5 bases, 8 bases remained unmatched. Germline assignment: CDR1 SGHTA and CDR2 FQGTGA. This chain links TRBV7-3 with TRBJ2-5, with TRBD2 identical over 9 bases. The specimen comprised peripheral blood, sampled before any cancer treatment. This clonotype was obtained from a man between 40 and 75 years old with stage I squamous cell lung carcinoma. The CDR3 region is CASSLNSGGPRETQYF. In nucleotides, the CDR3 is TGTGCCAGCAGCTTAAATAGCGGGGGCCCGAGGGAGACCCAGTACTTC.